This entry is about one T cell receptor (beta chain). No antigen is known for it. Trimming shortened V by 7 bases and J by 3 bases, and 13 bases separated the two germline ends. CDR1 SGHNT and CDR2 YYREEE come from the germline V gene (reference sequence). The CDR3 spans 13 residues. The data were taken from a study of cytomegalovirus exposure and HLA in healthy donors. As for the study in general: Falling in the Caucasian-associated ancestry cluster were 81% of some 400 genotyped donors. Study outcomes and limitations: Reportedly, fewer N-insertions than the approximately 680-donor mean appeared in an Asian-associated ancestry cluster in a later analysis. Analysis performed later showed TCR beta chains linked to HLA being more clonally expanded than equally common others. Rare sequences made up most TCRs, while some public TCRs were found in many donors.

The primer mix had 60 Vbeta and 13 Jbeta primers. Sequencing was performed with immunoSEQ multiplex PCR; in TCRdb, only in-frame clones are kept and a portion is missing. The sample carries around 200,000 clones, 75% to 90% recorded once. The specimen was PBMCs. The chain uses TRBV5-4 and TRBJ1-1; no clear D. This receptor was obtained from a boy aged 5-17 years in good health and CMV-seronegative. The CDR3 sequence is CASGQLGDTEAFF. CDR3 bases: TGTGCCAGCGGCCAACTCGGGGACACTGAAGCTTTCTTT. Variable domain in full (rest from reference TRBV5-4 and TRBJ1-1): ETGVTQSPTHLIKTRGQQVTLRCSSQSGHNTVSWYQQALGQGPQFIFQYYREEENGRGNFPPRFSGLQFPNYSSELNVNALELDDSALYLCASGQLGDTEAFFGQGTRLTVV.